The clone carrying this T cell receptor beta chain appeared a few times. This entry belongs to a study of blood T cell repertoires in COVID-19. Study-wide background: From T cells, B-cell-depleted T cells, or PBMCs came the material, which was cDNA or gDNA.

Per the germline V gene, CDR1 is MNHEY and CDR2 is SVGEGT. Trimming left V 3 bases short and J 1 base short, with 4 bases between. The CDR3 spans 13 residues. Clones were read by immunoSEQ multiplex PCR, and TCRdb kept only the in-frame ones, dropping some. The data hold tens of thousands of clones, with roughly four fifths observed a single time. The chain links TRBV6-2 or TRBV6-3 to TRBJ1-5; no clear D gene. The sequenced sample consisted of peripheral blood. The TCR originated in a human donor in a cohort sampled during active COVID-19. The DNA for the CDR3 is TGTGCCAGCAGTTATGGCAGCAATCAGCCCCAGCATTTT. Encoded protein: CASSYGSNQPQHF.